This T cell receptor beta chain comes out of a study of CD8 T cells in Susac syndrome. Study-level background: Blood was drawn from Susac syndrome patients while they were therapy-naive, on corticosteroids, or on intravenous immunoglobulin alone. General study results and limits: Total CD8+ repertoires held approximately 17 Susac-specific public clones, while CD8+ TEMRA repertoires held several.

TEMRA cells were FACS-enriched, unlike CD8+ and CD4+ T cells, which were negatively isolated. Germline V lookup: CDR1 MNHNS, CDR2 SASEGT. The CDR3 contains 14 residues. The V segment lost 7 bases and the J segment 5 bases; nucleotides outside the gene matches: 6. This clonotype was seen a handful of times. Its cognate antigen is unknown. A quantity of about 0.5 to 1 ug RNA underwent reverse transcription using random hexamers. TCRdb independently ran MiXCR on the immunoSEQ multiplex PCR reads; one entry per CDR3 protein. The table records 100,000 to 110,000 distinct CDR3 sequences, 95% of them present only once.

This chain joins TRBV6-1 and TRBJ2-1, with 9 nucleotides matching TRBD1. The clonotype comes from a human donor with Susac syndrome. The sequenced sample was CD8+ T cells from PBMCs. The CDR3 sequence: CASTAQGANNEQFF. CDR3 nucleotide sequence: TGTGCCAGCACCGCACAGGGGGCGAACAATGAGCAGTTCTTC.